Listed below are T cell receptor beta chains from one sample, sequenced in a study of blood T cell repertoires in COVID-19. The repertoire was sequenced with immunoSEQ multiplex PCR; TCRdb's copy has only in-frame clones and lacks some. The repertoire holds roughly 220,000 clones, with roughly 80% as singletons. The specimen sequenced was peripheral blood. The receptors were gathered from a man aged 30 to 39 with active or convalescent COVID-19. Each CDR3 is given with its conserved first and last residue.

>TRBV2
CASRRGTASTGELFF
>TRBV28
CASSLSAGGRITEAFF
>TRBV5-1
CASSSHESSYNEQFF
>TRBV19
CASSPRTGDIQYF
>TRBV28
CASRAGSLVNGYTF
>TRBV6-2/TRBV6-3
CASSPQGISSYNEQFF
>TRBV11-2
CASSVLDTQYF
>TRBV10-1
CASLRSSEQFF
>TRBV28
CASSRAGTSYNEQFF
>TRBV21-1
CASSKESGARETQYF
>TRBV29-1
CSGLGQGGSEAFF
>TRBV19
CASTLRDRVYGYTF
>TRBV6-5
CASTPRPGLYGYTF
>TRBV6-5
CASSYRGGGTEAFF
>TRBV5-6
CASSLGLAVYEQYF
>TRBV7-8
CASSRGGDQPQHF
>TRBV29-1
CSVEPGGGYTF
>TRBV24-1
CATSQTGVMTDTQYF
>TRBV30
CAWSTKSNTEAFF
>TRBV4-1
CASSQVQGDPNYGYTF
>TRBV7-2
CASSLVGGRGEKLFF
>TRBV21-1
CASSKVYRDEQYF
>TRBV18
CASSQREPPRYTF
>TRBV6-5
CASSYSGTGEQPQHF
>TRBV6-5
CASNPQGESGYTF
>TRBV4-2
CASSPQGDSNTGELFF
>TRBV12-1
CASSLGQGHEKLFF
>TRBV27
CASSFGTTPGEQYF
>TRBV6-8
CASIPGGQETQYF
>TRBV2
CASLGLQGPYEQYF
>TRBV19
CASNTAGLSALHF
>TRBV3-1/TRBV3-2
CASSRNPDTRSYEQYF
>TRBV28
CASSQGTVTYNEQFF
>TRBV4-3
CASSQGRWASTEAFF
>TRBV2
CASRTGPLFQPLHF
>TRBV7-2
CASSLEAGRRSPLHF
>TRBV18
CASSPGQGGTTEAFF
>TRBV4-3
CASSQDRRLNEKLFF